The present TCR beta chain was sequenced within a study of graft-versus-host responses after intestinal transplantation. Study-wide findings and caveats: Graft-versus-host to host-versus-graft clonal ratios in allografts were high in patients with graft-donor T cell macrochimerism. Recipient marrow showed GvH clones, some seen first in ileum or blood.

In regard to this clone: As yet, its antigen is unknown.

V gave up 0 bases and J gave up 2 bases, with 12 bases separating them. Per germline, CDR1 SGHAT and CDR2 FQNNGV. This CDR3 comprises 16 residues. TCRdb keeps only in-frame clones here, not all; method: immunoSEQ multiplex PCR. The sample records 90,000 to 150,000 clones, roughly 95% being singletons. The sequence came from a human donor who received an intestinal transplant. Sample: unstimulated CD8+ T cells sorted from spleen or lymph node cells, taken before intestinal transplant. The chain recombines TRBV11-2 with TRBJ2-3; a possible D gene is TRBD2 (6 bases). In nucleotides, the CDR3 is TGTGCCAGCAGCTTAGAGGGGGACTCTACCACAGATACGCAGTATTTT. This sequence encodes CASSLEGDSTTDTQYF.